The clone carrying this T cell receptor (beta chain) was observed a single time. The antigen remains unidentified. This sample stems from a study of vaccination effects on CD4 cells after COVID-19. Study-wide context: After the second dose, samples were taken at median day 72. Supplemented with about 10 IU/ml IL-2 and 10 ug/ml peptides, some 2 million PBMC per well were kept in culture. Study results and limitations: Marked clonal contraction was seen in infection- and vaccine-induced clones late after vaccination. Convalescent patients were scarce in the study, and it lacked early post-infection timepoints.

CDR1 and CDR2 from the germline V gene are SGHVS and FNYEAQ. CDR3 length: 21 residues. V gave up 2 bases and J gave up 0 bases; unmatched junction bases: 14. It was after roughly 11 days of culture that CD4+ T cells were isolated. According to PCR results, the person was infected with SARS-CoV-2 between March and December 2020. Vaccine administered to participants consisted of two doses of either BNT162b2 or mRNA-1273. The table came from immunoSEQ multiplex PCR; TCRdb's copy has only in-frame clones and leaves some out. The profile covers 30,000 to 35,000 clones, with roughly four fifths appearing a single time and about 6.1% taken by the ten largest.

This rearrangement joins TRBV7-6 to TRBJ2-1, with 12 bases aligning to TRBD2. This specimen consisted of CD4+ T cells from PBMCs cultured without peptide, obtained after COVID-19 vaccination. This clonotype was obtained from a human donor who had a prior SARS-CoV-2 infection. CDR3 residues: CASSLFPSGRALVPSYNEQFF. The CDR3, as DNA: TGTGCCAGCAGCTTATTTCCTAGCGGGAGGGCCCTGGTTCCCTCCTACAATGAGCAGTTCTTC.